The 25 T cell receptor beta chains presented below share a single source sample, sequenced in a study of blood T cell repertoires in COVID-19 (dated by TCRdb to about 2020). Library creation used the immunoSEQ multiplex PCR assay. The immuneACCESS repertoire file appears here via TCRdb, limited to in-frame rearrangements. These files lack a portion of the clones; in checked studies, under half of the deficit traces to unresolved V genes, and the cause of the others is not known. In this sample the table shows tens of thousands of clones, about 94% of which occur a single time. 3.5% to 4.5% of the sample lies in the top ten. The sequenced material came from peripheral blood. These receptors were taken from a human donor with active COVID-19. The donor label of this sample is uncertain.

The V and J genes are TRBV20-1 and TRBJ2-7, with 10 bases lining up with TRBD2. The germline CDR1 and CDR2 sequences are DFQATT and SNEGSKA (reference sequence). The V segment lost 3 bases and the J segment 2 bases; nucleotides outside the gene matches: 7. This CDR3 comprises 15 residues. The CDR3 spells CSASGLAGATYEQYF. CDR3 DNA: TGCAGTGCTAGTGGTCTAGCGGGAGCCACCTACGAGCAGTACTTC.

The chain has TRBV29-1 and TRBJ2-1; 12 bases match TRBD2. The germline V gene has CDR1 SQVTM and CDR2 ANQGSEA. This CDR3 contains 14 residues. After removal of 1 base from V and 11 bases from J, the junction contained 6 bases not matched to a gene. This CDR3 is CSVEALAGGPQQFF. CDR3 coding DNA: TGCAGCGTTGAAGCCCTAGCGGGAGGGCCCCAGCAGTTCTTC.

The V gene is TRBV6-2 or TRBV6-3, the J gene TRBJ2-1, with 7 bases fitting TRBD2. Germline CDR1 is MNHEY and CDR2 is SVGEGT. Trimming at V came to 0 bases and at J to 10 bases, leaving 3 bases not matched to a gene. The CDR3 totals 13 residues. The CDR3 coding sequence is TGTGCCAGCAGTTACTCGACCGGGGGGGAGCAGTTCTTC. Amino acid sequence: CASSYSTGGEQFF.

This clone was seen once. The chain has TRBV6-1 and TRBJ1-6, with 9 bases that match TRBD1. V lost 3 bases and J lost 9; bases outside the gene matches: 9. Germline assignment: CDR1 MNHNS and CDR2 SASEGT. The CDR3 length is 16 residues. The CDR3 DNA sequence: TGTGCCAGCAGTGAGGACAGGGGCGGGGGTTTTTCACCCCTCCACTTT. Amino acid sequence: CASSEDRGGGFSPLHF.

The chain employs TRBV4-1 and TRBJ2-5, with TRBD2 matching over 11 bases. From germline, CDR1 is MGHRA and CDR2 YSYEKL. CDR3 length: 16 amino acids. The V and J ends lost 4 bases and 4 bases, in that order; junction bases with no gene match: 8. CDR3 DNA: TGCGCCAGCAGCCGAGAGGAGCTAGCGGGAGGAGAGACCCAGTACTTC. This gives the protein CASSREELAGGETQYF.

The genes are TRBV5-4 and TRBJ1-5; 8 bases are a match to TRBD1. The length of the CDR3 is 14 residues. CDR1 and CDR2 (germline): SGHNT, YYREEE (reference sequence). Germline trimming cut 4 bases from V and 7 bases from J; bases unmatched to any gene: 7. CDR3 loop: CASSVDRAGQPQHF. CDR3 coding DNA: TGTGCCAGCAGCGTGGACAGGGCAGGGCAGCCCCAGCATTTT.

V is TRBV27 and J is TRBJ2-1, with 7 bases fitting TRBD1. CDR3 size: 14 residues. V lost 5 bases to trimming and J lost 5 bases; unmatched junction nucleotides: 6. Germline values: CDR1 MNHEY, CDR2 SMNVEV (reference sequence). The CDR3 reads CASSRSGGDNEQFF. DNA for the CDR3: TGTGCCAGCAGTCGGTCAGGGGGTGACAATGAGCAGTTCTTC.

The rearrangement uses TRBV9 and TRBJ2-1, with 10 bases fitting TRBD2. The CDR3 length is 15 residues. The ends lost 3 bases at V and 3 bases at J; junction bases unmatched: 3. The germline gives CDR1 SGDLS, CDR2 YYNGEE. The CDR3 spells CASSAGTSDYNEQFF. CDR3 nucleotide sequence: TGTGCCAGCAGCGCCGGGACTAGCGACTACAATGAGCAGTTCTTC. Drawing the rest from reference TRBV9 and TRBJ2-1, the complete variable domain is DSGVTQTPKHLITATGQRVTLRCSPRSGDLSVYWYQQSLDQGLQFLIQYYNGEERAKGNILERFSAQQFPDLHSELNLSSLELGDSALYFCASSAGTSDYNEQFFGPGTRLTVL.

This clone was seen a few times. The chain employs TRBV29-1 and TRBJ1-1; possibly TRBD1 for D (5 bases). Trimming removed 8 bases from V and 0 bases from J, with 13 bases in between. Germline CDR1 reads SQVTM; CDR2 reads ANQGSEA. The CDR3 has 13 amino acids. CDR3 amino acids: CSSNTGLNTEAFF. CDR3 DNA sequence: TGCAGCTCAAACACAGGTTTGAACACTGAAGCTTTCTTT.

The rearrangement joins TRBV28 to TRBJ1-3, with 7 bases identical to TRBD1. Per the germline V gene, CDR1 is MDHEN and CDR2 is SYDVKM. The CDR3 is 13 amino acids. The CDR3 loop reads CVTGELSGNTIYF. In nucleotides, the CDR3 is TGTGTCACAGGGGAACTCTCTGGAAACACCATATATTTT.

The chain employs TRBV27 and TRBJ2-7; 7 bases align to TRBD1. Germline V gives CDR1 MNHEY, CDR2 SMNVEV (reference sequence). The CDR3 runs to 12 residues. The junction had 8 bases not matched to a gene; V was cut back by 5 bases and J by 10 bases. CDR3 region: CASSTAGQVQYF. The CDR3 DNA is TGTGCCAGCAGTACCGCTGGACAGGTTCAGTACTTC.

The rearrangement joins TRBV11-2 to TRBJ2-5; tentative D call: TRBD1 (5 bases). The ends were cut back, 3 bases at V and 3 bases at J, with 17 bases in the middle. The CDR3 spans 16 residues. Per the germline V gene, CDR1 is SGHAT and CDR2 is FQNNGV. The CDR3 protein is CASSFHTGATKETQYF. In DNA, the CDR3 is TGTGCCAGCAGCTTTCACACAGGAGCAACGAAAGAGACCCAGTACTTC. The variable domain in full, completed from reference TRBV11-2 and TRBJ2-5, reads EAGVAQSPRYKIIEKRQSVAFWCNPISGHATLYWYQQILGQGPKLLIQFQNNGVVDDSQLPKDRFSAERLKGVDSTLKIQPAKLEDSAVYLCASSFHTGATKETQYFGPGTRLLVL.

The chain recombines TRBV7-6 with TRBJ1-4; maybe TRBD1 (5 bases). The CDR3 sequence is 15 residues long. Trimming cost V 4 bases and J 5 bases, with 14 bases left between them. Germline assignment: CDR1 SGHVS and CDR2 FNYEAQ. The CDR3, as DNA: TGTGCCAGCAGCTCGAACCGCGGGGGGAATGAAAAACTGTTTTTT. Translated: CASSSNRGGNEKLFF.

Only a few counts were recorded for this clone. The chain combines TRBV3-1 (or the pseudogene TRBV3-2) with TRBJ2-7, with 7 bases lining up with TRBD1. J lost 3 bases, V lost 1 base, and 9 bases had no gene match. Per germline, CDR1 LGHDT and CDR2 YNNKEL (reference sequence). CDR3 length equals 16 residues. DNA for the CDR3: TGTGCCAGCAGCCAAGTACCGGGACAGACAGTCTACGAGCAGTACTTC. It is translated as CASSQVPGQTVYEQYF.

The chain recombines TRBV24-1 with TRBJ2-7; weak D call: TRBD1 (6 bases). Trimming took 4 bases from V and 0 from J, leaving 15 bases between them. The CDR3 covers 16 residues. Germline assignment: CDR1 KGHDR and CDR2 SFDVKD. CDR3 in amino acids: CATSDHIWTASYEQYF. The CDR3 DNA follows: TGTGCCACCAGTGACCATATATGGACAGCCTCCTACGAGCAGTACTTC.

The chain uses TRBV10-1 and TRBJ2-2; D is possibly TRBD1 (5 bases). Trimming removed 7 bases from V and 3 bases from J, with 9 bases in between. The CDR3 length is 13 residues. Germline assignment: CDR1 WNHNN and CDR2 SYGVQD (reference sequence). The DNA of the CDR3 is TGCGCCAGCAATGAACAGGACACCGGGGAGCTGTTTTTT. It encodes CASNEQDTGELFF.

J is TRBJ1-1 and V is TRBV4-1, with D perhaps TRBD1 (5 bases). The CDR3 runs to 15 residues. CDR1 and CDR2 from the germline V gene are MGHRA and YSYEKL. Trimming removed 2 bases at V and 1 base at J, with 11 bases between. CDR3: CASSQTTGRNTEAFF. The CDR3 nucleotides read TGCGCCAGCAGCCAAACAACAGGTCGGAACACTGAAGCTTTCTTT.

The CDR3 DNA follows: TGTGCCAGCAGCTTGGAGACTAGGGCAGAGACCCAGTACTTC. It yields the protein CASSLETRAETQYF. The genes are TRBV13 and TRBJ2-5; tentatively, D is TRBD2 (6 bases). In germline, CDR1 is PRHDT, CDR2 FYEKMQ (reference sequence). The CDR3 extends over 14 amino acids. V lost 3 bases to trimming and J lost 4 bases, with 12 bases between them. Using reference TRBV13 and TRBJ2-5 for the parts outside the CDR3, the full variable domain is AAGVIQSPRHLIKEKRETATLKCYPIPRHDTVYWYQQGPGQDPQFLISFYEKMQSDKGSIPDRFSAQQFSDYHSELNMSSLELGDSALYFCASSLETRAETQYFGPGTRLLVL.

The J gene is TRBJ1-5, the V gene TRBV19; 8 bases agree with TRBD1. CDR3 size: 17 residues. V lost 2 bases to trimming and J lost 2 bases; unmatched junction nucleotides: 8. Germline CDR1 is LNHDA and CDR2 is SQIVND (reference sequence). As DNA, the CDR3 is TGTGCCAGTAGTATATCAGGGGGCTTTGCGGGCAATCAGCCCCAGCATTTT. Its protein product is CASSISGGFAGNQPQHF.

This sequence joins TRBV16 and TRBJ2-3; the match to TRBD2 covers 12 bases. With V trimmed by 4 bases and J by 2 bases, 1 base remained unmatched. Per germline, CDR1 KGHSY and CDR2 FQNENV. The CDR3 runs 15 residues. CDR3 region: CASSRLAGDTDTQYF. The DNA of the CDR3 is TGTGCCAGCAGCCGACTAGCGGGAGACACAGATACGCAGTATTTT.

The chain joins TRBV28 to TRBJ1-1; no firm D call. The CDR3 loop spans 15 amino acids. Trimming took 6 bases from V and 1 from J, leaving 15 bases between them. The germline gives CDR1 MDHEN, CDR2 SYDVKM. CDR3 sequence: CASRIPRLRNTEAFF. CDR3 coding DNA: TGTGCCAGCAGGATCCCAAGACTCCGGAACACTGAAGCTTTCTTT.

The chain employs TRBV7-2 and TRBJ1-1; tentatively, D is TRBD1 (5 bases). Trimming shortened V by 1 base and J by 0 bases, and 18 bases separated the two germline ends. The CDR3 spans 18 residues. CDR1 and CDR2 from the germline V gene are SGHTA and FQGNSA. The CDR3 DNA reads as TGTGCCAGCAGCTTAGTCGCGGGCGGGGGACGGTTGAACACTGAAGCTTTCTTT. Translation: CASSLVAGGGRLNTEAFF.

The gene calls are TRBV6-1 and TRBJ1-5, with 7 bases aligning to TRBD1. The junction had 7 bases not matched to a gene; V was cut back by 3 bases and J by 5 bases. Germline V gives CDR1 MNHNS, CDR2 SASEGT. This CDR3 comprises 15 residues. CDR3 loop: CASSDYWQGDQPQHF. DNA of the CDR3: TGTGCCAGCAGTGATTATTGGCAGGGGGATCAGCCCCAGCATTTT.

This chain joins TRBV27 and TRBJ2-7, with TRBD1 identical over 8 bases. From germline, CDR1 is MNHEY and CDR2 SMNVEV (reference sequence). J lost 7 bases, V lost 10 bases, and 6 bases had no gene match. CDR3 size: 11 residues. CDR3 nucleotide sequence: TGTGCCACCGGACAGGGTGGTGAGCAGTACTTC. Residues: CATGQGGEQYF.

The rearrangement uses TRBV5-1 and TRBJ1-2; 11 bases align to TRBD1. The germline gives CDR1 SGHRS, CDR2 YFSETQ. The CDR3 is 14 amino acids. With V trimmed by 4 bases and J by 7 bases, 6 bases remained unmatched. The CDR3, as DNA: TGCGCCAGCAGCACGGACAGGGGGCTCAGTGGCTACACCTTC. Encoded protein: CASSTDRGLSGYTF.